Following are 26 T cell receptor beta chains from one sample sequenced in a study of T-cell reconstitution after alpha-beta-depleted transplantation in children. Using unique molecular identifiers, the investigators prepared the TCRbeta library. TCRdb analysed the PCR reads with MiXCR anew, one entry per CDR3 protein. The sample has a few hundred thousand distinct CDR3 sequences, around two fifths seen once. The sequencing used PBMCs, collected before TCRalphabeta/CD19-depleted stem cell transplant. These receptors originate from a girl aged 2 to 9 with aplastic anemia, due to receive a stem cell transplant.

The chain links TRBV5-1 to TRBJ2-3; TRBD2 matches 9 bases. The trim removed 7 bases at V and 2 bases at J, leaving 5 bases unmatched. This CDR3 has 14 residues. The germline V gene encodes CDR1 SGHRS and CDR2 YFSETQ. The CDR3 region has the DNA TGCGCCAGCGTAGCGGGGGCTCCCACAGATACGCAGTATTTT. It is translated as CASVAGAPTDTQYF.

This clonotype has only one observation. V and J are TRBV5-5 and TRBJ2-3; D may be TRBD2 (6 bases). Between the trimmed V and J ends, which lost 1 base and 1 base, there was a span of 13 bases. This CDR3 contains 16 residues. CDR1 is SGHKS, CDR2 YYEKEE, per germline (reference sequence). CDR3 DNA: TGTGCCAGCAGCTTGCTCGACGGGAGAGGCACAGATACGCAGTATTTT. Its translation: CASSLLDGRGTDTQYF.

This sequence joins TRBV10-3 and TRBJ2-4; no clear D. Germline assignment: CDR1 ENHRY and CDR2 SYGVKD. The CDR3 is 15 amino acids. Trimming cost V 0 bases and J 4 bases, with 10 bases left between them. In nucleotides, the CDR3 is TGTGCCATCAGTGAGTCGAGCGCCCAGAAAAACATTCAGTACTTC. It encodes CAISESSAQKNIQYF.

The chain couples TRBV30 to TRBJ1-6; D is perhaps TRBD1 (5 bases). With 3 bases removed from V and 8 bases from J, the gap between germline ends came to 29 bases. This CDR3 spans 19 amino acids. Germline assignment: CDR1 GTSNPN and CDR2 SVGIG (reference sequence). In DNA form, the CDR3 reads TGTGCCTGGAGCACCCCGGGACTTGGGGGTGTGGGTAGGCATTCACCCCTCCACTTT. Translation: CAWSTPGLGGVGRHSPLHF.

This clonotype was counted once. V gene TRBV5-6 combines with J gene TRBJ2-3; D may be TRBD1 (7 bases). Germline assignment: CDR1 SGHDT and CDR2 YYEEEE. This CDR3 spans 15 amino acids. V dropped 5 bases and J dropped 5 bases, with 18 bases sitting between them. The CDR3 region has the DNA TGTGCCAGCAGGACTACAGGGGAGGTCGGAGATACGCAGTATTTT. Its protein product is CASRTTGEVGDTQYF.

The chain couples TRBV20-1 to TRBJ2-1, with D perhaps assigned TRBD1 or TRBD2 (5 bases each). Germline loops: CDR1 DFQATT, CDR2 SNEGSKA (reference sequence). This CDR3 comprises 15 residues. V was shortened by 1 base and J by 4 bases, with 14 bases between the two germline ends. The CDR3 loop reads CSARVVGRRYNEQFF. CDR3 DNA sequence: TGCAGTGCTAGAGTGGTGGGACGTAGATACAATGAGCAGTTCTTC.

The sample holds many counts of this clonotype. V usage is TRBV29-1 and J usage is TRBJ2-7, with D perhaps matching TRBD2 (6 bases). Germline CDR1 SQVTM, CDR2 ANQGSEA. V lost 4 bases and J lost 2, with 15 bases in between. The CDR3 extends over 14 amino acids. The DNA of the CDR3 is TGCAGCGTTGTTCCCCAGGAGGGCACCTACGAGCAGTACTTC. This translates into CSVVPQEGTYEQYF.

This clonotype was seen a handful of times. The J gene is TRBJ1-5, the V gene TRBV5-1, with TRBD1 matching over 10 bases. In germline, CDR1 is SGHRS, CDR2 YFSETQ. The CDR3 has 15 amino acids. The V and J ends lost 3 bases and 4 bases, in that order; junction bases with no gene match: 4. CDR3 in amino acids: CASSSGTGDNQPQHF. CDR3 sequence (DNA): TGCGCCAGCAGCTCTGGGACAGGGGATAATCAGCCCCAGCATTTT.

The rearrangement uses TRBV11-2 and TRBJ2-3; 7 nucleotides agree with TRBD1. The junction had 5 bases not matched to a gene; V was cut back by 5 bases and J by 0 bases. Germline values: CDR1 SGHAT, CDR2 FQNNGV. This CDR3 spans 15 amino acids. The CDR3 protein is CASSNAGGSTDTQYF. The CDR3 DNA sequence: TGTGCCAGCAGCAACGCAGGGGGTAGCACAGATACGCAGTATTTT.

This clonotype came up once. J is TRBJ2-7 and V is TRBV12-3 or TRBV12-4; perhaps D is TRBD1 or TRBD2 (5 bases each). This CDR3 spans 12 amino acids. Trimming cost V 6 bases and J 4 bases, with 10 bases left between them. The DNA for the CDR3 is TGTGCCAGCAGGGGACCCGATTACGAGCAGTACTTC. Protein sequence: CASRGPDYEQYF.

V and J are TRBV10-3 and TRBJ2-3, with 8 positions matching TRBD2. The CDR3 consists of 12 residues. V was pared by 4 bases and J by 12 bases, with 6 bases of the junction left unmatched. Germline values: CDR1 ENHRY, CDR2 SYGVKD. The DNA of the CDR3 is TGTGCCATCAGTGTGAGCGGGAGTTATCAGTATTTT. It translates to CAISVSGSYQYF.

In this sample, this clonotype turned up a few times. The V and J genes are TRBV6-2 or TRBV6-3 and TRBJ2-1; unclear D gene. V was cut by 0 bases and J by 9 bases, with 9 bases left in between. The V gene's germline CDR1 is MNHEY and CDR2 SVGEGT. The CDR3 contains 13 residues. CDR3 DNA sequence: TGTGCCAGCAGTTACTCGACCCCTAGTGAGCAGTTCTTC. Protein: CASSYSTPSEQFF.

The CDR3, as DNA: TGTGCCAGCAGCTTAGTGGCGGGGGTGAACCAAGAGACCCAGTACTTC. Protein sequence: CASSLVAGVNQETQYF. The rearrangement joins TRBV7-9 to TRBJ2-5; 7 positions agree with TRBD2. The CDR3 sequence is 16 residues long. V shed 1 base, J shed 0 bases, and the junction held 5 bases outside the gene matches. Germline CDR1 reads SEHNR; CDR2 reads FQNEAQ (reference sequence). Full variable domain (rest looked up from reference TRBV7-9 and TRBJ2-5): DTGVSQNPRHKITKRGQNVTFRCDPISEHNRLYWYRQTLGQGPEFLTYFQNEAQLEKSRLLSDRFSAERPKGSFSTLEIQRTEQGDSAMYLCASSLVAGVNQETQYFGPGTRLLVL.

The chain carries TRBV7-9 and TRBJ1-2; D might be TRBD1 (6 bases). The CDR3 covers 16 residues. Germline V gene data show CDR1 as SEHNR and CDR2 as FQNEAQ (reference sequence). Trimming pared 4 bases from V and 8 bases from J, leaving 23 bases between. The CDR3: CASSSSPGGAPSGYTF. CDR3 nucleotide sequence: TGTGCCAGCAGCTCTTCCCCCGGGGGCGCGCCTAGCGGCTACACCTTC.

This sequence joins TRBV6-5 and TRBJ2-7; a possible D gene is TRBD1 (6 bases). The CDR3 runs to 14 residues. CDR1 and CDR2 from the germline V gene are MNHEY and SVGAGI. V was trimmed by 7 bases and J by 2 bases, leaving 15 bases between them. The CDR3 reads CASIKTGPTYEQYF. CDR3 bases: TGTGCCAGCATTAAGACAGGCCCGACCTACGAGCAGTACTTC.

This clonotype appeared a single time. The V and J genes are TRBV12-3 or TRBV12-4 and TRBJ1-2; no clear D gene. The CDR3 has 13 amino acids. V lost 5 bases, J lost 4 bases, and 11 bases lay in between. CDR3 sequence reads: CASSTGSTYGYTF. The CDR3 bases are TGTGCCAGCAGTACCGGGAGCACCTATGGCTACACCTTC.

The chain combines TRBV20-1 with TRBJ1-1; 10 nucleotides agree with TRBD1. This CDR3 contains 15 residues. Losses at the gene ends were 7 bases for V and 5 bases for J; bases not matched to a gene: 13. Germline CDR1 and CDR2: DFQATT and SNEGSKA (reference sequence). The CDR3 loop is CSVPSRDRGRTEAFF. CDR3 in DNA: TGCAGTGTTCCTAGTCGAGACAGGGGGCGAACTGAAGCTTTCTTT.

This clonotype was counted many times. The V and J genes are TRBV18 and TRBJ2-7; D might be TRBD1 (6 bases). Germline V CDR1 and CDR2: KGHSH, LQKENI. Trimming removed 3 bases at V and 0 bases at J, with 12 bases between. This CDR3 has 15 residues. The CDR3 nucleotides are TGTGCCAGCTCACCCCAAGGACAGAGCTCCTACGAGCAGTACTTC. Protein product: CASSPQGQSSYEQYF.

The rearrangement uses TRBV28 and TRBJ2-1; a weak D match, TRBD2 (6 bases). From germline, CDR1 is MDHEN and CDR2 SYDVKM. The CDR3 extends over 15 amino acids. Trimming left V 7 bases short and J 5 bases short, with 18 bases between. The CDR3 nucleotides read TGTGCCAGCATCGTTCCGGGACTTCTCCACAATGAGCAGTTCTTC. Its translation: CASIVPGLLHNEQFF. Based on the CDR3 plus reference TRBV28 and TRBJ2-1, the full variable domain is DVKVTQSSRYLVKRTGEKVFLECVQDMDHENMFWYRQDPGLGLRLIYFSYDVKMKEKGDIPEGYSVSREKKERFSLILESASTNQTSMYLCASIVPGLLHNEQFFGPGTRLTVL.

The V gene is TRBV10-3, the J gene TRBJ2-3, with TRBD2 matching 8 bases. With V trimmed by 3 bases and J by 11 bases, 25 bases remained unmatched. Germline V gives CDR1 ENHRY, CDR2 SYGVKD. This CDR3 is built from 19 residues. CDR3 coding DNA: TGTGCCATCAGTGATGTTGGTGGTAGCGGGACAACAAGCACACATAGGCAGTATTTT. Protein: CAISDVGGSGTTSTHRQYF.

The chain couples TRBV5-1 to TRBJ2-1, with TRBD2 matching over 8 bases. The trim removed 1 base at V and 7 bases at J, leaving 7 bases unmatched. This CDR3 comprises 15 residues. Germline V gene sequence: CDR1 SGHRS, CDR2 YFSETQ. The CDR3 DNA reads TGCGCCAGCAGCTTGACTAGCGGAGTCGGAAATGAGCAGTTCTTC. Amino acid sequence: CASSLTSGVGNEQFF.

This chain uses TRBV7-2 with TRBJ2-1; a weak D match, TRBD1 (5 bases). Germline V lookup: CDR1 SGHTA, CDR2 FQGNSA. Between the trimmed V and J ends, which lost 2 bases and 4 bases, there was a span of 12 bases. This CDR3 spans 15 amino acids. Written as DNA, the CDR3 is TGTGCCAGCAGCTTAAGGGGTGGTGGATACAATGAGCAGTTCTTC. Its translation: CASSLRGGGYNEQFF.

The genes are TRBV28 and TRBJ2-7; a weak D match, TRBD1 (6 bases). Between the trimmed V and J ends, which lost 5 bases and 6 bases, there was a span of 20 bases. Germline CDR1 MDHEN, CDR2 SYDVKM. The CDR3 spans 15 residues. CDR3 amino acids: CASSPYRERRPEQYF. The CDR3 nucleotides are TGTGCCAGCAGTCCCTACAGGGAGCGCAGACCCGAGCAGTACTTC.

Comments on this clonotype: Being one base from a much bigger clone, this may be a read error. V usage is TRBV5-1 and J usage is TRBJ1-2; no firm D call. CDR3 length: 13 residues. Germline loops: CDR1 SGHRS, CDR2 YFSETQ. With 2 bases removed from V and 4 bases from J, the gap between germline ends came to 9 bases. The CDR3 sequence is CASSFDGVYGYTF. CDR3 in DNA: TGCGCCAGCAGCTTCGACGGCGTCTATGGCTACACCTTC.

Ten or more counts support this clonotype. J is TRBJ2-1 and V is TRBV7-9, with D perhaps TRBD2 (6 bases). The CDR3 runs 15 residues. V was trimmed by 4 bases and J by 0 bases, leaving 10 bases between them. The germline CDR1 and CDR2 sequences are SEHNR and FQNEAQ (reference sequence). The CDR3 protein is CASSSPGDSYNEQFF. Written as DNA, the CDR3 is TGTGCCAGCAGCTCCCCGGGGGACTCCTACAATGAGCAGTTCTTC.

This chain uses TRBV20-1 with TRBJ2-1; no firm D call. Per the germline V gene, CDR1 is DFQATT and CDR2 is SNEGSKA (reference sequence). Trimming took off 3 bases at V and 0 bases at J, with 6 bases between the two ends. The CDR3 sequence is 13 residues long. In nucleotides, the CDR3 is TGCAGTGCTAGGGTGCGCTCCTACAATGAGCAGTTCTTC. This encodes CSARVRSYNEQFF.